The 18 T cell receptor beta chains reported below all come from one sample, sequenced in a study of blood T cell repertoires in COVID-19. Sequenced by immunoSEQ multiplex PCR; TCRdb stores in-frame clones only, minus some. The profile shows under 75,000 clones, 88% of them singletons. The sample comprised peripheral blood. Source of these receptors: a woman aged 80 or older with active COVID-19.

The chain uses TRBV6-2 or TRBV6-3 and TRBJ2-1, with 13 bases lining up with TRBD2. CDR1 and CDR2 from the germline V gene are MNHEY and SVGEGT. This CDR3 spans 16 amino acids. The trim removed 4 bases at V and 4 bases at J, leaving 4 bases unmatched. The CDR3 reads CASSSWTSGGYNEQFF. The DNA for the CDR3 is TGTGCCAGCAGTTCCTGGACTAGCGGGGGTTACAATGAGCAGTTCTTC.

The V call is TRBV7-2, the J call TRBJ1-2, with 9 positions matching TRBD1. After removal of 1 base from V and 7 bases from J, the junction contained 10 bases not matched to a gene. In germline, CDR1 is SGHTA, CDR2 FQGNSA. This CDR3 contains 16 residues. The CDR3 loop reads CASSLVGWGTGSGYTF. For the CDR3, the DNA is TGTGCCAGCAGCTTAGTAGGTTGGGGGACAGGGTCTGGCTACACCTTC.

This clone was seen more than once but under ten times. The chain links TRBV23-1 to TRBJ2-7, with D perhaps TRBD2 (7 bases). TRBV23-1 is given ORF status, its function remaining uncertain. The CDR3 contains 15 residues. V lost 3 bases to trimming and J lost 2 bases, with 14 bases between them. As DNA, the CDR3 is TGCGCCAGCAGTCATTGGGGGGGGCAAACCTACGAGCAGTACTTC. Translated: CASSHWGGQTYEQYF.

This clone occurred once. The V gene is TRBV5-1, the J gene TRBJ1-4, with a possible D match to TRBD1 (5 bases). Germline V CDR1 and CDR2: SGHRS, YFSETQ. Trimming removed 0 bases from V and 2 bases from J, with 8 bases in between. The CDR3 is 15 residues long. CDR3 nucleotide sequence: TGCGCCAGCAGCTTGGAGGGGTTCACTAATGAAAAACTGTTTTTT. Its translation: CASSLEGFTNEKLFF.

The chain links TRBV19 to TRBJ2-3; perhaps TRBD2 as D (6 bases). This CDR3 spans 13 amino acids. Germline V gene lookup returns CDR1 LNHDA and CDR2 SQIVND (reference sequence). V was clipped by 3 bases and J by 4 bases, with 8 bases between them. This CDR3 is CASSMSSADTQYF. DNA of the CDR3: TGTGCCAGTAGTATGTCTAGCGCAGATACGCAGTATTTT.

This chain links TRBV4-2 with TRBJ1-1; 12 nucleotides match TRBD1. The CDR3 is 16 amino acids. Germline CDR1 is LGHNA and CDR2 is YNFKEQ. The V gene end was trimmed by 4 bases and the J gene end by 3 bases; junction bases not matched to a gene: 6. The CDR3 loop is CASSPRDRGLDTEAFF. The CDR3 coding sequence is TGTGCCAGCAGCCCGAGGGACAGGGGGCTTGACACTGAAGCTTTCTTT.

This clone occurred a few times. The CDR3 spells CASSLGQDYGYTF. CDR3 nucleotide sequence: TGCGCCAGCAGCTTGGGACAGGACTATGGCTACACCTTC. The chain joins TRBV5-1 to TRBJ1-2; possible D gene TRBD1, 6 bases. The V end was cut by 0 bases, the J end by 3 bases, with 6 bases between. CDR3 length equals 13 residues. Germline V gene lookup returns CDR1 SGHRS and CDR2 YFSETQ. Using reference TRBV5-1 and TRBJ1-2 for the parts outside the CDR3, the full variable domain is KAGVTQTPRYLIKTRGQQVTLSCSPISGHRSVSWYQQTPGQGLQFLFEYFSETQRNKGNFPGRFSGRQFSNSRSEMNVSTLELGDSALYLCASSLGQDYGYTFGSGTRLTVV.

The chain couples TRBV3-1 (or the pseudogene TRBV3-2) to TRBJ1-3; D call uncertain. CDR1 and CDR2 (germline): LGHDT, YNNKEL (reference sequence). V lost 6 bases and J lost 0, with 6 bases in between. The CDR3 consists of 13 residues. CDR3 region: CASRVSSGNTIYF. DNA for the CDR3: TGTGCCAGCAGAGTGAGCTCTGGAAACACCATATATTTT.

The V and J genes are TRBV7-9 and TRBJ1-2, with 7 nucleotides matching TRBD1. The germline CDR1 and CDR2 sequences are SEHNR and FQNEAQ (reference sequence). The V segment lost 5 bases and the J segment 7 bases; nucleotides outside the gene matches: 7. CDR3 length equals 13 residues. The CDR3 spells CASSVGGMPGYTF. CDR3 nucleotides: TGTGCCAGCAGCGTAGGGGGCATGCCTGGCTACACCTTC.

J is TRBJ2-7 and V is TRBV4-1; 7 bases align to TRBD2. Germline CDR1 is MGHRA and CDR2 is YSYEKL. The CDR3 has 15 residues. With 4 bases clipped from V and 1 base from J, the junction kept 7 bases outside the gene matches. The CDR3 region is CASSPSTSMSYEQYF. The CDR3 DNA sequence: TGCGCCAGCAGCCCCTCGACTAGCATGTCCTACGAGCAGTACTTC.

The rearrangement uses TRBV7-8 and TRBJ2-7; TRBD2 might be the D (6 bases). V was cut by 2 bases and J by 5 bases, with 13 bases left in between. This CDR3 has 14 amino acids. Germline CDR1 is SGHVS and CDR2 is FQNEAQ. The CDR3 DNA sequence: TGTGCCAGCAGCTTAATGCGGGGCCCCCACGAGCAGTACTTC. Translating it yields CASSLMRGPHEQYF.

V is TRBV18 and J is TRBJ1-5; D remains unclear. With 2 bases removed from V and 0 bases from J, the gap between germline ends came to 11 bases. In germline, CDR1 is KGHSH, CDR2 LQKENI. CDR3 length: 16 residues. The CDR3 is CASSPREKGSNQPQHF. Written as DNA, the CDR3 is TGTGCCAGCTCACCAAGGGAGAAGGGTAGCAATCAGCCCCAGCATTTT.

This chain joins TRBV12-3 or TRBV12-4 and TRBJ2-3; possibly TRBD2 for D (5 bases). Deletions cut 8 bases from V and 2 bases from J, with 11 bases between. This CDR3 is built from 13 residues. The DNA for the CDR3 is TGTGCCAGCCGGGATCCAACCACAGATACGCAGTATTTT. Amino acid sequence: CASRDPTTDTQYF.

The chain recombines TRBV11-3 with TRBJ2-1; 9 bases are a match to TRBD2. The germline CDR1 and CDR2 sequences are SGHNT and YENEEA. The CDR3 covers 14 residues. Trimming removed 5 bases from V and 6 bases from J; junction bases left unmatched: 5. The CDR3 DNA reads TGTGCCAGCAGCCCAGGGACTAGCAGCAATGAGCAGTTCTTC. Translated, it gives CASSPGTSSNEQFF.

This chain joins TRBV9 and TRBJ2-3; 10 nucleotides line up with TRBD2. V gave up 4 bases and J gave up 3 bases; unmatched junction bases: 11. Germline V lookup: CDR1 SGDLS, CDR2 YYNGEE. CDR3 length: 17 residues. The DNA for the CDR3 is TGTGCCAGCAGCCCCCCCATTGGACTAGCGGTGACAGATACGCAGTATTTT. Translated: CASSPPIGLAVTDTQYF.

The chain is built from TRBV6-6 and TRBJ2-7; D is undetermined. The CDR3 has 14 amino acids. Trimming removed 7 bases from V and 3 bases from J, with 16 bases in between. Looked up from germline, CDR1 is MNHNY and CDR2 is SVGAGI (reference sequence). DNA for the CDR3: TGTGCCAGCATCCCTGCCCCCGGGTTCTACGAGCAGTACTTC. Translating gives CASIPAPGFYEQYF.

The gene calls are TRBV4-3 and TRBJ2-1; possible D gene TRBD2, 5 bases. CDR3 length equals 16 residues. From germline, CDR1 is LGHNA and CDR2 YSLEER. Trimming pared 4 bases from V and 0 bases from J, leaving 13 bases between. The CDR3 bases are TGCGCCAGCAGCCTCGAGGGCGGAAGCTCCTACAATGAGCAGTTCTTC. Protein: CASSLEGGSSYNEQFF.

This rearrangement joins TRBV7-3 to TRBJ2-3; 10 bases are shared with TRBD2. The V and J ends lost 5 bases and 5 bases, in that order; junction bases with no gene match: 7. Germline values: CDR1 SGHTA, CDR2 FQGTGA. CDR3 length: 15 amino acids. CDR3 region: CASSLSGGPGDTQYF. The DNA of the CDR3 is TGTGCCAGCAGCCTTAGCGGGGGGCCAGGAGATACGCAGTATTTT.